This T cell receptor beta chain was identified in a study of T cells in Graves' hyperthyroidism and ophthalmopathy. Study-wide findings and caveats: Ophthalmopathy, as predicted by the model, came a median about seven months after the prediction.

This clonotype was seen only a few times. What it binds is unknown. Graves' hyperthyroidism qualified as stable when ophthalmopathy did not progress within 18 months. Newly diagnosed hyperthyroidism, duration under 2 months, in patients aged 18 to 65. Uncontrolled infection, other autoimmune disease, pregnancy or lactation excluded patients. With 3 bases removed from V and 2 bases from J, the gap between germline ends came to 10 bases. The CDR3 length is 13 residues. Germline CDR1 and CDR2: SQVTM and ANQGSEA. RNA transcripts served as the template for amplifying TCR beta CDR3 regions. HTBI primers were used for first-round RT-PCR of the TCR CDR3. TCRdb reprocessed the multiplex PCR reads via MiXCR and lists one record per CDR3 protein. This table has 600,000 or so distinct CDR3 sequences, roughly 50% appearing once.

The sequence was obtained from a young woman with Graves' hyperthyroidism. The rearrangement links TRBV29-1 to TRBJ1-1; possible D gene TRBD1, 5 bases. Sequencing was done on a sample of peripheral blood or thyroid tissue (not recorded which). The CDR3 is CSVEGGENTEAFF. Written as DNA, the CDR3 is TGCAGCGTTGAGGGGGGTGAAAACACTGAAGCTTTCTTT.